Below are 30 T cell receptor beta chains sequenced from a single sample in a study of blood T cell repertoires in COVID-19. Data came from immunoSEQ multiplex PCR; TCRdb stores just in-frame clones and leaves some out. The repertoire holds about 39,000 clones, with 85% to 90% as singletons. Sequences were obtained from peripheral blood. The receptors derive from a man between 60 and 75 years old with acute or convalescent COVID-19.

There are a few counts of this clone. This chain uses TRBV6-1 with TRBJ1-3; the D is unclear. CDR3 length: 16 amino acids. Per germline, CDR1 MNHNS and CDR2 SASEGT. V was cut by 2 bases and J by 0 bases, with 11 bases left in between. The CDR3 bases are TGTGCCAGCAGTGAATCGTCGGGAGTCTCTGGAAACACCATATATTTT. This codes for CASSESSGVSGNTIYF.

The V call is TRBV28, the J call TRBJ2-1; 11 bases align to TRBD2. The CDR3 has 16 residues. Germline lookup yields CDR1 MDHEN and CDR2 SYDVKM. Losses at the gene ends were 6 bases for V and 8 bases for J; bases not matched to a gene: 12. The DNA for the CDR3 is TGTGCCAGCAGCCCTACTAGCGGGAGAGGGGTGTATGAGCAGTTCTTC. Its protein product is CASSPTSGRGVYEQFF.

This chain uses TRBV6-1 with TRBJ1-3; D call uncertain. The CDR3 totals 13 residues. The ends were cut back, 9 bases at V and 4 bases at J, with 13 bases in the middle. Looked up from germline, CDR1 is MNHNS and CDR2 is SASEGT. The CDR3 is CASLAGSGNTIYF. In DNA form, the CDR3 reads TGTGCCAGTCTCGCGGGCTCCGGAAACACCATATATTTT.

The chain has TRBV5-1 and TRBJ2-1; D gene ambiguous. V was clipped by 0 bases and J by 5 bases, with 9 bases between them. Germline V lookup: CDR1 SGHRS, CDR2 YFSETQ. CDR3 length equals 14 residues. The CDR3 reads CASSLAGQNNEQFF. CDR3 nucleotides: TGCGCCAGCAGCTTGGCGGGTCAAAACAATGAGCAGTTCTTC.

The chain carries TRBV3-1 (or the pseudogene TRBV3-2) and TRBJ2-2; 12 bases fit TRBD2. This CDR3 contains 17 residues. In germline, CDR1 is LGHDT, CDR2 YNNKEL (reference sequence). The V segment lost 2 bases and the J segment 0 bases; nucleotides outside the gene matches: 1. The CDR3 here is CASSQRTSGANTGELFF. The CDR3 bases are TGTGCCAGCAGCCAACGGACTAGCGGGGCGAACACCGGGGAGCTGTTTTTT.

The CDR3 sequence: CASSLGERGTDTQYF. CDR3 bases: TGTGCCAGCAGCTTAGGGGAGAGGGGCACAGATACGCAGTATTTT. The chain joins TRBV7-6 to TRBJ2-3, with D tentatively TRBD2 (5 bases). Germline values: CDR1 SGHVS, CDR2 FNYEAQ. V was trimmed by 1 base and J by 1 base, leaving 9 bases between them. CDR3 size: 15 residues.

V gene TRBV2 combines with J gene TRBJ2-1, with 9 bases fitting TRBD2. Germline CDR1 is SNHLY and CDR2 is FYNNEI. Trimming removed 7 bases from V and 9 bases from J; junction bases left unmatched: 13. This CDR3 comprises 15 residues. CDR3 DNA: TGTGCCAGCACAATTCAAGCGGGAGGAGGCGGTGAGCAGTTCTTC. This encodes CASTIQAGGGGEQFF.

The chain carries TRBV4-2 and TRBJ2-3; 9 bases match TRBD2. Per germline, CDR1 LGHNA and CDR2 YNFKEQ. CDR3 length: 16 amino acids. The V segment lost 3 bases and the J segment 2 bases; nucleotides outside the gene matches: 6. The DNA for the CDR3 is TGTGCCAGCAGCCAGCCAGAGCGGGGGGACACAGATACGCAGTATTTT. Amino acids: CASSQPERGDTDTQYF.

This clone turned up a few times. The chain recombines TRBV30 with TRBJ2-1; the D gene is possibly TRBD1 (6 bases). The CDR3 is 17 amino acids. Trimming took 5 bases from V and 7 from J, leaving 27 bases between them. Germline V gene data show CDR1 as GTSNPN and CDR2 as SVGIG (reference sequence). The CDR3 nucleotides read TGTGCCTGGGTAGGGGGAATGATCACTAGAATTGGGAATGAGCAGTTCTTC. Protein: CAWVGGMITRIGNEQFF.

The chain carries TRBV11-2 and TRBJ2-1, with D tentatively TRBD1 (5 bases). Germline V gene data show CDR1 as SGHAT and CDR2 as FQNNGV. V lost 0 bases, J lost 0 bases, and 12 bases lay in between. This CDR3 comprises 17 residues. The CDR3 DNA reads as TGTGCCAGCAGCTTAGAAGTGCGACAGAGCTCCTACAATGAGCAGTTCTTC. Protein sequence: CASSLEVRQSSYNEQFF.

The CDR3 loop reads CASSQGHLRNQPQHF. CDR3 bases: TGTGCCAGCAGCCAGGGACACCTACGGAATCAGCCCCAGCATTTT. The chain uses TRBV7-2 and TRBJ1-5; possible D gene TRBD1, 6 bases. CDR3 length: 15 residues. The germline V gene has CDR1 SGHTA and CDR2 FQGNSA. V dropped 5 bases and J dropped 4 bases, with 15 bases sitting between them.

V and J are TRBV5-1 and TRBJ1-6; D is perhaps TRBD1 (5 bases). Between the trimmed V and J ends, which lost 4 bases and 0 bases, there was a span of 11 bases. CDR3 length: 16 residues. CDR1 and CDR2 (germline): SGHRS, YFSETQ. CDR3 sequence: CASSQGLSSYNSPLHF. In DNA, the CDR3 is TGCGCCAGCAGCCAGGGTCTAAGCTCCTATAATTCACCCCTCCACTTT.

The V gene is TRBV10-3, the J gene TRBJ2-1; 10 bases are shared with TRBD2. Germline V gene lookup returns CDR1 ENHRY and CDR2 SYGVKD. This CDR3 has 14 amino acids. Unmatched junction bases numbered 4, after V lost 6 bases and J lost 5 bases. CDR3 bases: TGTGCCATCAGAAGGAGCGGGGGGGACAATGAGCAGTTCTTC. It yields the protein CAIRRSGGDNEQFF.

The CDR3 reads CASSHTSGGEHEQFF. CDR3 coding DNA: TGTGCCAGCAGCCACACTAGCGGGGGGGAGCATGAGCAGTTCTTC. V is TRBV3-1 (or the pseudogene TRBV3-2) and J is TRBJ2-1; 13 bases match TRBD2. CDR3 length equals 15 residues. With V trimmed by 3 bases and J by 8 bases, 4 bases remained unmatched. Germline CDR1 and CDR2: LGHDT and YNNKEL (reference sequence).

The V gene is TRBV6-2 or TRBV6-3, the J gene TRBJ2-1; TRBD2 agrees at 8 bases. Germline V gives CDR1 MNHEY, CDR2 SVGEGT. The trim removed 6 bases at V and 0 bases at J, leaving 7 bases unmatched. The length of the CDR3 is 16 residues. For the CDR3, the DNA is TGTGCCAGCAGCCCCACTAGCGGCCCCTCCTACAATGAGCAGTTCTTC. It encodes CASSPTSGPSYNEQFF.

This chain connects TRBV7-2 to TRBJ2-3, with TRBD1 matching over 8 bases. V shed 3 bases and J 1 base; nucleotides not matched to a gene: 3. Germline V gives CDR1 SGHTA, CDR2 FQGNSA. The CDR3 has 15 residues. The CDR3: CASSFHRGGTDTQYF. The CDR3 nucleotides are TGTGCCAGCAGCTTTCACAGGGGGGGCACAGATACGCAGTATTTT.

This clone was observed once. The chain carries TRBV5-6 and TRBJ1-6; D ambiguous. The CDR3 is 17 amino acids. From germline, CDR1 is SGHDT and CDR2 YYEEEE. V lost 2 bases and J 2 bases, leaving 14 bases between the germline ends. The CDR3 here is CASSLGGPVPYNSPLHF. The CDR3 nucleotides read TGTGCCAGCAGCTTAGGCGGTCCAGTCCCCTATAATTCACCCCTCCACTTT.

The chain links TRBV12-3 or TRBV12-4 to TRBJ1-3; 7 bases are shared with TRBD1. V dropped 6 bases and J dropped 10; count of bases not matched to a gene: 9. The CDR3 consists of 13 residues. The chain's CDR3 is CASSPTGTVTIYF. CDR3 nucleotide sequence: TGTGCCAGCAGCCCGACAGGGACTGTTACCATATATTTT.

The CDR3 region is CASSIGTTGEQFF. The CDR3 DNA reads as TGTGCCAGTAGTATAGGGACGACAGGTGAGCAGTTCTTC. The gene calls are TRBV19 and TRBJ2-1; D possibly corresponds to TRBD1 (6 bases). There are 13 residues in the CDR3. Germline CDR1 is LNHDA and CDR2 is SQIVND (reference sequence). Trimming left V 1 base short and J 9 bases short, with 10 bases between.

CDR3 sequence reads: CATSGIAGGPDTQYF. The CDR3, as DNA: TGTGCCACCAGTGGGATAGCGGGAGGGCCGGATACGCAGTATTTT. V gene TRBV24-1 combines with J gene TRBJ2-3, with 11 bases lining up with TRBD2. The CDR3 runs to 15 residues. With V trimmed by 5 bases and J by 6 bases, 6 bases remained unmatched. The germline V gene has CDR1 KGHDR and CDR2 SFDVKD.

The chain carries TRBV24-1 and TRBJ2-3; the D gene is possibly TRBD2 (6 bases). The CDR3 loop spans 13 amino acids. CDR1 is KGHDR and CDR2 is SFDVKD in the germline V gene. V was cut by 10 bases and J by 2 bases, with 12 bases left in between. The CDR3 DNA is TGTGCCACGCGGGGCAGGTTCACAGATACGCAGTATTTT. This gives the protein CATRGRFTDTQYF.

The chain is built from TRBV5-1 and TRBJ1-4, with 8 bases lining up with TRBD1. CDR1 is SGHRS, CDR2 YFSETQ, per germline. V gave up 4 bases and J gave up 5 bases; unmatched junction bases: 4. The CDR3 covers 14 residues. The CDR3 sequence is CASSRTGKNEKLFF. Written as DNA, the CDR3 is TGCGCCAGCAGCCGGACAGGGAAAAATGAAAAACTGTTTTTT.

CDR3 region: CASSAAEVYNEQFF. The CDR3 DNA reads as TGTGCCAGCAGCGCAGCAGAGGTCTACAATGAGCAGTTCTTC. The chain links TRBV5-4 to TRBJ2-1, with unresolved D. This CDR3 contains 14 residues. The germline CDR1 and CDR2 sequences are SGHNT and YYREEE (reference sequence). V dropped 4 bases and J dropped 3 bases, with 11 bases sitting between them.

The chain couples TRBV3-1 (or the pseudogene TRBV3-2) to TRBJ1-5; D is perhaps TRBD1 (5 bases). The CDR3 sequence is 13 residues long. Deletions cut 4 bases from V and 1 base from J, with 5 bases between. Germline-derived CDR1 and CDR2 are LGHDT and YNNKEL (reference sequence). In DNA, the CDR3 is TGTGCCAGCAGCCCAGGGAGCAATCAGCCCCAGCATTTT. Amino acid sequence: CASSPGSNQPQHF.

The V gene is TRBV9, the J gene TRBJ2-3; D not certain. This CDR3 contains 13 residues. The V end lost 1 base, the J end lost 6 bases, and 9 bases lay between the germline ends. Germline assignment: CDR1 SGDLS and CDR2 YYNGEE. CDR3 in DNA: TGTGCCAGCAGCGTAAAGAGTGTGGATACGCAGTATTTT. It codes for CASSVKSVDTQYF.

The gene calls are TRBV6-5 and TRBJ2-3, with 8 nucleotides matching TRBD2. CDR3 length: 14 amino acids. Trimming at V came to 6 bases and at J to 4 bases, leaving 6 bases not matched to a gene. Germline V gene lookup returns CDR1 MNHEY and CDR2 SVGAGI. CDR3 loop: CASRKLAAADTQYF. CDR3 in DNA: TGTGCCAGCAGGAAACTAGCGGCGGCAGATACGCAGTATTTT.

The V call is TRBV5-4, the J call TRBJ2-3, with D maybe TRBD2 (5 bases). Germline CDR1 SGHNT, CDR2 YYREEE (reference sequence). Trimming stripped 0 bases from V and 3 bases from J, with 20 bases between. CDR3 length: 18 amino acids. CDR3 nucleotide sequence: TGTGCCAGCAGCTTGGGTTTCGACTACCCCATAGGGACAGATACGCAGTATTTT. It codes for CASSLGFDYPIGTDTQYF.

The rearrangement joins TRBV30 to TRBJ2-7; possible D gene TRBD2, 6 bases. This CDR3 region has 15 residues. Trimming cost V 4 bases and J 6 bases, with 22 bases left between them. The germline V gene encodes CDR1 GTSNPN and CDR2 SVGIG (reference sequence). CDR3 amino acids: CAWTKPRVGLIEQYF. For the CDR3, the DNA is TGTGCCTGGACCAAACCGCGGGTGGGACTGATCGAGCAGTACTTC.

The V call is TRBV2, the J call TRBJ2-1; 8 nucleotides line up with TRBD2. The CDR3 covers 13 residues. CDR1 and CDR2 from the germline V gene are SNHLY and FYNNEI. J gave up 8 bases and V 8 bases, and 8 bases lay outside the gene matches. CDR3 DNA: TGTGCCAGCCGGGGGGGTGGGAGCGATGAGCAGTTCTTC. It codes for CASRGGGSDEQFF.

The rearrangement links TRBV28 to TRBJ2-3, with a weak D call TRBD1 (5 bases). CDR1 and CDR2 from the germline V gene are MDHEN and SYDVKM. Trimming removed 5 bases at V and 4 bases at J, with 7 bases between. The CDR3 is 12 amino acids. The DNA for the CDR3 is TGTGCCAGCAGTGTAGGGGCAGATACGCAGTATTTT. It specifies CASSVGADTQYF.